The sequence of this T cell receptor beta chain was determined in a study of T cell changes during pregnancy in multiple sclerosis. Trimming stripped 3 bases from V and 4 bases from J, with 10 bases between. Germline assignment: CDR1 LNHDA and CDR2 SQIVND (reference sequence). This CDR3 spans 14 amino acids. Some clones are missing from TCRdb's copy, which holds only in-frame ones; the method was immunoSEQ multiplex PCR. The repertoire holds about 40,000 clones, with around 93% as singletons. The chain carries TRBV19 and TRBJ1-5, with D maybe TRBD1 (5 bases). The material was CD4+ T cells from peripheral blood mononuclear cells, obtained before pregnancy. This TCR was sampled from a female donor with multiple sclerosis, enrolled in a pregnancy study. The CDR3 DNA reads as TGTGCCAGTAGTATGACAGTTGTAAATCAGCCCCAGCATTTT. It yields the protein CASSMTVVNQPQHF. The full variable domain, its missing parts supplied by reference TRBV19 and TRBJ1-5, is DGGITQSPKYLFRKEGQNVTLSCEQNLNHDAMYWYRQDPGQGLRLIYYSQIVNDFQKGDIAEGYSVSREKKESFPLTVTSAQKNPTAFYLCASSMTVVNQPQHFGDGTRLSIL.